The clone carrying this T cell receptor beta chain was recorded at least ten times. The data belong to a study of T cells in Graves' hyperthyroidism and ophthalmopathy. The CDR3 regions of TCR beta were amplified from RNA transcripts. In the first-round RT-PCR of the TCR CDR3, the HTBI primer set was used. TCRdb re-called the multiplex PCR reads through MiXCR, storing one row per CDR3 protein. Of approximately 500,000 distinct CDR3 sequences listed, more than 45% are singletons. The specimen sequenced was peripheral blood or thyroid tissue (not recorded which). The sequence was obtained from a woman under 30 with Graves' hyperthyroidism.

CDR3 nucleotide sequence: TGTGCCTGGAGTGTCGAAAGGAACCGCGGGGAGCTGTTTTTT. Amino acid sequence: CAWSVERNRGELFF. This chain links TRBV30 with TRBJ2-2; D gene uncertain. The V gene's germline CDR1 is GTSNPN and CDR2 SVGIG (reference sequence). The V end was cut by 0 bases, the J end by 7 bases, with 12 bases between. This CDR3 has 14 amino acids.